The clone carrying this TCR beta chain was seen just once. Produced via immunoSEQ multiplex PCR; TCRdb's table is partial and in-frame only. Among 25,000 to 30,000 clones listed, 85% to 95% were seen once. The CDR3 has 14 residues. The germline CDR1 and CDR2 sequences are LNHDA and SQIVND (reference sequence). V lost 4 bases, J lost 7 bases, and 7 bases stayed unmatched. This record belongs to a study of graft-versus-host responses after intestinal transplantation. This clonotype originated in a human patient who received an intestinal transplant, so some T cells may come from the graft donor. This chain joins TRBV19 and TRBJ2-1; 7 bases line up with TRBD1. The sequencing used PBMCs, collected 66 days after intestinal transplant. This CDR3 reads CASSTRQGGNEQFF. The CDR3 bases are TGTGCCAGTAGTACCCGACAGGGTGGGAATGAGCAGTTCTTC.